The sequence of this T cell receptor (beta chain) was determined in a study of shared clonotypes between healthy human individuals. The assay was immunoSEQ multiplex PCR, and TCRdb's table has in-frame clones only and misses some. Among 2 million to 2.5 million clones listed, approximately 96% were seen once. A CD45RA-negative memory subset and a CD45RA+ naive subset were separated from the CD4+ cells. In this sample, this clone turned up once. Germline loops: CDR1 MDHEN, CDR2 SYDVKM. The V and J ends lost 4 bases and 7 bases respectively, with 19 bases between them. This CDR3 is built from 15 residues.

The sample was naive CD4+ T cells sorted from blood. Noted subset: CD45RA+ positively selected. The V gene is TRBV28, the J gene TRBJ1-2, with a tentative D call TRBD1 (6 bases). This TCR was sampled from a man aged 18-30 years in good health. CDR3 in DNA: TGTGCCAGCAGTTCATCTTCCGGGGGCGTGTTTGGCTACACCTTC. Protein product: CASSSSSGGVFGYTF.